This TCR beta chain stems from a study of blood T cell repertoires in COVID-19 (TCRdb year 2020). For the study in its entirety: Collaborator samples came from the United States, Italy and Spain and covered acute and convalescent phases of COVID-19. The material from the prospective study consisted of cDNA or gDNA derived from T cells, B-cell-depleted T cells, or PBMCs. The dataset comprised deeply sampled blood TCRbeta repertoires from subjects exposed to, actively infected with, or recovered from COVID-19. The repertoires were released in a freely available public database intended as a resource for research on the immune response to SARS-CoV-2. Samples were obtained from the ongoing ImmuneRACE study (first 160 participants) and from 1,000 to 1,500 subjects provided by 6 global collaborators. The sample metadata nearly always contained a de-identified subject ID, COVID-19 status, age in years and sex. Where available, HLA class I and class II types were taken from metadata supplied by the sample provider and were not determined by assay-based typing. The paper as a whole reports these results and caveats: Clinical and demographic metadata were provided uncurated, with the amount varying by source and participant.

As concerns this clone: There is no known antigen for this receptor. Nothing much larger sits one base from this clone, and base qualities are not available.

The immunoSEQ Assay, a bias-controlled multiplex PCR, was used to amplify TCRbeta CDR3 regions from genomic DNA. Per the authors' processing: Within the assay, amplification of reference gene primers was used to estimate how many nucleated cells each sample contained. Sequence reads were collapsed and filtered to measure the absolute abundance of every unique TCRbeta CDR3 rearrangement. For each sample, productive Simpson clonality was calculated as the square root of Simpson's diversity index over productive rearrangements. Imported from immuneACCESS, the table was reduced by TCRdb to in-frame sequences with V and J called. These copies leave out some clones; in studies compared against another copy, an unresolved V gene accounts for under half, and the cause of the remainder is not known. That table supplies the V and J calls and clone size; D and trimming were determined from the DNA. The sample yields about 190,000 clones; around 80% were counted once. 12% of the sample is in the top ten clones.

The collaborating institutions used their own protocols to collect whole blood in K2EDTA tubes. For TCRbeta analysis, collaborators shipped samples as frozen whole blood, isolated PBMCs, or DNA extracted from either of those sample types. The CDR3, from cysteine to phenylalanine, totals 15 residues. The entry retains the CDR3 DNA only, 45 bases that are in frame from base 1. According to the germline V gene, CDR1 reads SGHRS and CDR2 reads YFSETQ. After removal of 2 bases from V and 6 bases from J, the junction retains 6 bases not matched to a gene. The chain is made from TRBV5-1 and TRBJ2-1, and TRBD1 matches 9 of the central bases. Material for sequencing was peripheral blood. This sequence was found in a woman between 50 and 59 years old with acute or convalescent COVID-19. The DNA reads as follows: TGCGCCAGCAGCTTAGCTACAGGGGGCCGCAATGAGCAGTTCTTC. This yields the protein CASSLATGGRNEQFF. Supplemented by the reference TRBV5-1 and TRBJ2-1 proteins around the CDR3, the complete variable domain is KAGVTQTPRYLIKTRGQQVTLSCSPISGHRSVSWYQQTPGQGLQFLFEYFSETQRNKGNFPGRFSGRQFSNSRSEMNVSTLELGDSALYLCASSLATGGRNEQFFGPGTRLTVL.